These 4 T cell receptor beta chains originate from one sample sequenced in a study of low-dose radiotherapy and immunotherapy resistance in tumors. TRAV- and TRBV-specific primers were used for first-strand cDNA, which covered alpha and beta chains. Using a constant-region primer together with a V-primer adapter, TCRs were subjected to roughly 18 PCR cycles of amplification. TCRdb re-called the reads with MiXCR, one entry per CDR3 protein. Of about 39,000 distinct CDR3 sequences in the sample, roughly 28% were seen once. Time point here: before trial treatment. The specimen was PBMCs, collected before treatment. Receptor source: a male donor with gallbladder cancer.

CDR3 DNA: TGTGCCAGCAGTAATGTCAACGGGGGCGGTCGACTGCGAAAGCATTTT. It is translated as CASSNVNGGGRLRKHF. This rearrangement joins TRBV28 to TRBJ1-5, with D perhaps matching TRBD1 (6 bases). CDR1 MDHEN and CDR2 SYDVKM come from the germline V gene. The ends were cut back, 5 bases at V and 14 bases at J, with 28 bases in the middle. The CDR3 extends over 16 amino acids.

By share, this clonotype ranks as medium-sized. The chain couples TRBV12-3 or TRBV12-4 to TRBJ2-1; 10 nucleotides agree with TRBD1. Germline trimming cut 7 bases from V and 4 bases from J; bases unmatched to any gene: 7. The CDR3 has 15 amino acids. The DNA of the CDR3 is TGTGCCAGCACCATAGGGACAGGGGTTTACAATGAGCAGTTCTTC. It specifies CASTIGTGVYNEQFF.

The V and J genes are TRBV9 and TRBJ2-5; D ambiguous. V shed 3 bases and J shed 3 bases, with 12 bases lying between them. The CDR3 runs to 14 residues. The germline V gene has CDR1 SGDLS and CDR2 YYNGEE. The CDR3 loop is CASSAAGYEETQYF. CDR3 DNA sequence: TGTGCCAGCAGCGCTGCCGGCTACGAAGAGACCCAGTACTTC.

This clonotype was recorded many times. CDR3 amino acids: CASSQDQGGREQFF. CDR3 sequence (DNA): TGTGCCAGCAGCCAAGATCAGGGGGGGCGTGAGCAGTTCTTC. The V gene is TRBV3-1, the J gene TRBJ2-1, with D perhaps matching TRBD1 or TRBD2 (7 bases each). This CDR3 spans 14 amino acids. Germline V gene sequence: CDR1 LGHDT, CDR2 YNNKEL (reference sequence). V was clipped by 0 bases and J by 9 bases, with 12 bases between them.